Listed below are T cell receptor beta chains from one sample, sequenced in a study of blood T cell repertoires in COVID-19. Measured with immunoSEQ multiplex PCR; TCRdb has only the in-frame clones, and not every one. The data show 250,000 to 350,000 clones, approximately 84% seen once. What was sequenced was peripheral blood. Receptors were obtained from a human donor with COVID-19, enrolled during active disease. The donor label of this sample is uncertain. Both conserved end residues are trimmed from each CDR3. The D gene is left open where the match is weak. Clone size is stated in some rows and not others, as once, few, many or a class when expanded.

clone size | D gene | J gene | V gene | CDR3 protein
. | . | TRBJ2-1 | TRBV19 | ASSIGLAREQF
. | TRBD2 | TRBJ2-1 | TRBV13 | ASSFGVPGLKYSEQF
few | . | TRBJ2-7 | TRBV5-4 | ASSLDPRDYEQY
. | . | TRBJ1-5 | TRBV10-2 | ASSSGQRRQPQH
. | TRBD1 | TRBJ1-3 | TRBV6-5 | ASTPRGQGVNTIY
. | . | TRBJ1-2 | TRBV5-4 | ASSFPAGNYGYT
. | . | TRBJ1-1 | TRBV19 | ASKGGTMNTEAF
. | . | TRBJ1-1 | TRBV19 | ASSSTAGTEAF
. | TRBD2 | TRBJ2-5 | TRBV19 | ASSMGTSGRETQY
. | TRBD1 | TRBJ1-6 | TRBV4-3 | ASSQRDRGNSPLH
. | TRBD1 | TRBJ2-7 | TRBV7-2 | ASTPGQGAYEQY
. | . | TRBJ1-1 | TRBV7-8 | ASSIRQLMNTEAF
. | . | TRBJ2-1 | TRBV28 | ASSLGLGQHNEQF
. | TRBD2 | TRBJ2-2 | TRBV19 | ASSDLAGDWTGELF
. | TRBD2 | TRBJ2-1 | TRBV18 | AGSQGREDQF
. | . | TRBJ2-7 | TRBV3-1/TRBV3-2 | ASSPDTGTYEQY